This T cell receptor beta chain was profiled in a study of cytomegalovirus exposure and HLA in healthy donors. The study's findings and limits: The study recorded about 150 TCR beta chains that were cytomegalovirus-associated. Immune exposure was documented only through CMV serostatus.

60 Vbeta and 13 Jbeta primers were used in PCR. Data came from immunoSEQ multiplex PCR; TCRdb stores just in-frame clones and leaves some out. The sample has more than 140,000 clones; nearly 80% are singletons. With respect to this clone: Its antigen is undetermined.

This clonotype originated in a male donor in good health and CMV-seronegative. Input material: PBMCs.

The CDR3 region has the DNA TGCGCCAGCAGCTTGCTAGTCGCGATTGCACGGGAGAAAGCCGGGGAGCTGTTTTTT. The encoded protein is CASSLLVAIAREKAGELFF. The V gene is TRBV5-1, the J gene TRBJ2-2, with D perhaps matching TRBD2 (6 bases). Germline CDR1 reads SGHRS; CDR2 reads YFSETQ. The CDR3 sequence is 19 residues long. The V end lost 1 base, the J end lost 6 bases, and 25 bases lay between the germline ends.